The rows below give T cell receptor beta chains drawn from one sample of a study of blood T cell repertoires in COVID-19. The method was immunoSEQ multiplex PCR; TCRdb's version includes in-frame clones alone and lacks a portion of them. The table has 200,000 to 250,000 clones, under 85% seen once; the top ten hold approximately 8%. The sequenced sample consisted of peripheral blood. The receptors were sampled from a woman older than 75 with COVID-19, enrolled during active disease. The conserved cysteine and the conserved F or W are not part of the CDR3 here.

J: TRBJ2-1
V: TRBV6-4
CDR3: ASASEGYGSYNEQF

J: TRBJ1-2
V: TRBV7-6
CDR3: APRNYGYT

J: TRBJ1-2
V: TRBV24-1
CDR3: ATSKGPDRGRGYT

J: TRBJ2-2
V: TRBV24-1
CDR3: ATSDPLGSGSETTGELF

J: TRBJ1-2
V: TRBV12-3/TRBV12-4
CDR3: ASTPWADTGYT

J: TRBJ1-2
V: TRBV19
CDR3: ASSRGQGGNGYT

J: TRBJ2-3
V: TRBV25-1
CDR3: ASSESQGPTDTQY

J: TRBJ2-1
V: TRBV7-2
CDR3: ASSLAGGDSYNEQF

J: TRBJ1-6
V: TRBV6-2/TRBV6-3
CDR3: ASSYPTRQANYNSPLH

J: TRBJ1-2
V: TRBV5-1
CDR3: ASSSPGHEYGYT

J: TRBJ2-1
V: TRBV5-4
CDR3: ASSLGSGRAF

J: TRBJ1-5
V: TRBV5-4
CDR3: ASSTLGGNQPQH

J: TRBJ1-1
V: TRBV3-1/TRBV3-2
CDR3: ASSQEGGGTEAF

J: TRBJ2-4
V: TRBV6-5
CDR3: ASMLRQIVY

J: TRBJ1-4
V: TRBV11-2
CDR3: ASSSPTLKGHEKLF

J: TRBJ2-1
V: TRBV3-1/TRBV3-2
CDR3: ASSQGGGNEQF

J: TRBJ1-4
V: TRBV15
CDR3: ATSRTGGYQRGNEKLF

J: TRBJ2-2
V: TRBV19
CDR3: ASSTWTEGTGELF

J: TRBJ2-1
V: TRBV27
CDR3: ASSFRGSAGVGFYNEQF

J: TRBJ1-6
V: TRBV27
CDR3: ASSLNRVDSSPLH

J: TRBJ1-1
V: TRBV3-1/TRBV3-2
CDR3: ASSQGGGGNAF

J: TRBJ2-7
V: TRBV7-7
CDR3: ASSLEEGPSYEQY

J: TRBJ1-2
V: TRBV6-1
CDR3: ASSEGLTYGYT

J: TRBJ1-4
V: TRBV3-1/TRBV3-2
CDR3: ASSLRGGRDEKLF

J: TRBJ2-3
V: TRBV5-1
CDR3: ASSAGTTTDTQY

J: TRBJ2-5
V: TRBV12-3/TRBV12-4
CDR3: ASSRGLRETQY

J: TRBJ2-1
V: TRBV9
CDR3: ASSVATSGLYNEQF